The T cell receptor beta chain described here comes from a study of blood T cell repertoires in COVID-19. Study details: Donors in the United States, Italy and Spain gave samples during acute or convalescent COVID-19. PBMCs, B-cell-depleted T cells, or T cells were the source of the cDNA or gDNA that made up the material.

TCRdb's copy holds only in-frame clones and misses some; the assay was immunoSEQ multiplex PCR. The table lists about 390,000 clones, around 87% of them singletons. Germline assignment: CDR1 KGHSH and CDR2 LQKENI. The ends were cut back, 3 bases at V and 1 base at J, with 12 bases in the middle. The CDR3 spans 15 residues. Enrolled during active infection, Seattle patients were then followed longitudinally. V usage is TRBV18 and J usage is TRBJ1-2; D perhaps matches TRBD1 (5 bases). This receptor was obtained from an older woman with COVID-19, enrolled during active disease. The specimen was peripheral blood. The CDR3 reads CASSPNRILNYGYTF. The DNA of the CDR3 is TGTGCCAGCTCACCCAACAGGATCCTTAACTATGGCTACACCTTC.